A single TCR beta chain is shown here with its context. What it binds is unknown. Germline CDR1 reads MGHRA; CDR2 reads YSYEKL. The CDR3 has 15 residues. J was trimmed by 6 bases and V by 0 bases; bases with no gene match: 8. This entry comes from a study of cytomegalovirus exposure and HLA in healthy donors. Study conclusions and caveats: Specificity for CMV antigens was confirmed in vitro for a few of the CMV-associated chains. Presence/absence analysis assumed near-uniform sequencing depth across donors.

The primer mix had 60 Vbeta and 13 Jbeta primers. Sequencing used immunoSEQ multiplex PCR; TCRdb keeps in-frame clones, though not all of them. Of 90,000 to 140,000 clones in the sample, 80% are singletons; the top ten hold 6% to 8%. This TCR was sampled from a man younger than 40 in good health and CMV-seropositive. The chain carries TRBV4-1 and TRBJ2-7; TRBD2 aligns across 7 bases. Source material: PBMCs. The CDR3 sequence is CASSQEMAGRAEQYF. CDR3 nucleotides: TGCGCCAGCAGCCAAGAGATGGCAGGGAGGGCCGAGCAGTACTTC.